The clone carrying this T cell receptor beta chain was seen only a few times. The CDR3 consists of 11 residues. Germline V gene sequence: CDR1 DFQATT, CDR2 SNEGSKA (reference sequence). Trimming took 6 bases from V and 6 from J, leaving 10 bases between them. The data stem from a study of type 1 regulatory T cells. About the study: This in vitro CD4 product, T-allo10, is enriched for Tr1 cells and alloantigen-specific.

Each CDR3 protein gets one entry after TCRdb re-called the reads with MiXCR. The sample shows approximately 100,000 distinct CDR3 sequences, roughly 31% of them seen only once. Specimen: CD4+ T cells, either the whole sample or a sorted fraction (not recorded which). The genes are TRBV20-1 and TRBJ2-3, with D maybe TRBD1 (6 bases). The clonotype comes from a human donor in good health. CDR3 region: CSANREDTQYF. DNA for the CDR3: TGCAGTGCAAACAGGGAGGATACGCAGTATTTT.